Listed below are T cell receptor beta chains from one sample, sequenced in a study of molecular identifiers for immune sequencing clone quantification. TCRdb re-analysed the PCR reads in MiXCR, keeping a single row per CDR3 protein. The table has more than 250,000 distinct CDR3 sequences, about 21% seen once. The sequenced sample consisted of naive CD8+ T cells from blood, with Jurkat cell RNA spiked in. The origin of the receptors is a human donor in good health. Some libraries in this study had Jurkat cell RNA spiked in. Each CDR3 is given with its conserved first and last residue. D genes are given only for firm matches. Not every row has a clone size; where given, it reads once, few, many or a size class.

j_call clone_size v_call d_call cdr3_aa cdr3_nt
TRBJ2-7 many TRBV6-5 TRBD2 CASSYSGEGYYEQYF TGTGCCAGCAGTTACTCGGGGGAGGGCTACTACGAGCAGTACTTC
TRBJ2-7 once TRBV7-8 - CASSFSVRAASYEQYF TGTGCCAGCAGCTTTAGTGTCCGGGCGGCCTCCTACGAGCAGTACTTC
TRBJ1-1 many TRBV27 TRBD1 CASSLTGGAGGKAFF TGTGCCAGCAGCCTAACAGGGGGAGCGGGGGGGAAAGCTTTCTTT
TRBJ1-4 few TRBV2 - CASSEEIVGIATNEKLFF TGTGCCAGCAGTGAAGAGATTGTGGGGATAGCAACTAATGAAAAACTGTTTTTT
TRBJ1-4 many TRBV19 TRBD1 CASRRSTRGSGEKLFF TGTGCCAGTAGGAGATCGACCAGGGGGTCGGGGGAAAAACTGTTTTTT
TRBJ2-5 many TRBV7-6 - CASSNSAWQETQYF TGTGCCAGCAGCAACAGTGCCTGGCAAGAGACCCAGTACTTC
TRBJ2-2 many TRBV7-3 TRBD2 CASSPPGGGHSTGELFF TGTGCCAGCAGCCCCCCGGGGGGGGGGCATAGCACCGGGGAGCTGTTTTTT
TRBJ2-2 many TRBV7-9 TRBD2 CASSALAPGELFF TGTGCCAGCAGCGCACTAGCGCCCGGGGAGCTGTTTTTT
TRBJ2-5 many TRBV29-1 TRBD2 CSVDLAGDQETQYF TGCAGCGTTGATCTAGCGGGGGATCAAGAGACCCAGTACTTC
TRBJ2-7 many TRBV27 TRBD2 CASSQGRGGRGYEQYF TGTGCCAGCAGCCAGGGCCGGGGGGGGAGAGGATACGAGCAGTACTTC
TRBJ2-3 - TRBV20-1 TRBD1 CSAHKQGERADTQYF TGCAGTGCTCACAAACAGGGGGAAAGGGCAGATACGCAGTATTTT
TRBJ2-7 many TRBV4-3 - CASSQTDSSSYEQYF TGCGCCAGCAGCCAGACCGACAGCAGCTCCTACGAGCAGTACTTC
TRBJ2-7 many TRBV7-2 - CASSLGPGYEQYF TGTGCCAGCAGCTTAGGACCAGGCTACGAGCAGTACTTC